This entry concerns a single T cell receptor beta chain. Its antigen is currently unknown. TCRdb passed the RACE reads through MiXCR, listing each CDR3 protein once. This sample has about 180,000 distinct CDR3 sequences, with 30% found just once. Time point noted: pre-sensitization, week 0. Treatment indicated: therapeutic diphenylcyclopropenone sensitization with weekly scalp DPC. The donor pool consisted of alopecia patients aged 18 to 70 years, considered suitable for DPC. Germline V CDR1 and CDR2: LGHDT, YNNKEL (reference sequence). CDR3 length equals 16 residues. V lost 4 bases and J lost 4; bases outside the gene matches: 10. This sample stems from a study of human T cells and chemical hapten exposure. Overall study findings and caveats: Compared with pre-sensitization or healthy control sets, expanded TCRs clustered more.

This sequence was found in a woman aged 25 to 45 with alopecia areata. Some clones in this sample may be carry-over from other donors' samples. Sequencing used whole blood, obtained in connection with sensitization to the hapten diphenylcyclopropenone (DPC). The J gene is TRBJ1-1, the V gene TRBV3-1, with TRBD1 matching over 9 bases. CDR3 region: CASSLMRGTGFTEAFF. CDR3 DNA sequence: TGTGCCAGCAGCCTCATGCGGGGGACAGGGTTCACTGAAGCTTTCTTT.